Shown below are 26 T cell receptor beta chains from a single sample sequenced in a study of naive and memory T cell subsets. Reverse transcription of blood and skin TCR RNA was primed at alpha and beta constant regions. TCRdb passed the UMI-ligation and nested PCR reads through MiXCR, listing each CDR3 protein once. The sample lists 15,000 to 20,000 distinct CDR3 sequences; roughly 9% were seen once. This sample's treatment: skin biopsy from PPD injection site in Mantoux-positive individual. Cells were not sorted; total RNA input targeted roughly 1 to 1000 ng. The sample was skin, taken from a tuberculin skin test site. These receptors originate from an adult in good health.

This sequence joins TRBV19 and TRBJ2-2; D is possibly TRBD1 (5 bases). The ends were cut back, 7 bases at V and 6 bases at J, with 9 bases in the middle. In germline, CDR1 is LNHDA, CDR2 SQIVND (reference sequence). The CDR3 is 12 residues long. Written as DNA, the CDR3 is TGTGCCAGTAAGTCAGGGCCCGGGGAGCTGTTTTTT. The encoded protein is CASKSGPGELFF. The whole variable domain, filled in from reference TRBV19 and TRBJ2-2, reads DGGITQSPKYLFRKEGQNVTLSCEQNLNHDAMYWYRQDPGQGLRLIYYSQIVNDFQKGDIAEGYSVSREKKESFPLTVTSAQKNPTAFYLCASKSGPGELFFGEGSRLTVL.

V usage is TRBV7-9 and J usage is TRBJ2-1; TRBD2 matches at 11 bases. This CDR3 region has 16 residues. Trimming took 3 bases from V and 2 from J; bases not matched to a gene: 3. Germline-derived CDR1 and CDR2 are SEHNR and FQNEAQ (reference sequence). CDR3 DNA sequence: TGTGCCAGCAGCTTTAGTAGCGGGGGGGCCTACAATGAGCAGTTCTTC. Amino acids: CASSFSSGGAYNEQFF.

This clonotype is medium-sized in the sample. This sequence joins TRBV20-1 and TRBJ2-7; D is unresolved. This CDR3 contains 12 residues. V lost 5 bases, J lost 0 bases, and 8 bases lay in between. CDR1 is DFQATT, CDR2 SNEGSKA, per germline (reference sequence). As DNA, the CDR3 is TGCAGTGCTCCGGTGAGCTCCTACGAGCAGTACTTC. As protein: CSAPVSSYEQYF.

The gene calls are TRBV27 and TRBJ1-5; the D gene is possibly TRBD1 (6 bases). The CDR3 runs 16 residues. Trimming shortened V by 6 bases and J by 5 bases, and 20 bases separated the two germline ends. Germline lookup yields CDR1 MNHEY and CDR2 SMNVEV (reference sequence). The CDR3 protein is CASSRYPGTSDQPQHF. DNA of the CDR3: TGTGCCAGCAGCCGATACCCCGGGACATCAGATCAGCCCCAGCATTTT.

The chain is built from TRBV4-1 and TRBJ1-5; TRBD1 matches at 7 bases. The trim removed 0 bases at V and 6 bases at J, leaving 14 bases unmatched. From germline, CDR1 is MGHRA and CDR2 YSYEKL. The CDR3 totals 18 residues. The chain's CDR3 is CASSQDPKTGSSGQPQHF. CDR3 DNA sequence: TGCGCCAGCAGCCAAGATCCCAAGACAGGGAGCAGCGGTCAGCCCCAGCATTTT.

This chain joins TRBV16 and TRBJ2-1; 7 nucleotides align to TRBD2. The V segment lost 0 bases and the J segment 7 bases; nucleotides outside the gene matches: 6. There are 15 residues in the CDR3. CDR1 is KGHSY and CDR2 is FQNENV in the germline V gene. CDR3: CASSQSDRGVNEQFF. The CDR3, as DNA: TGTGCCAGCAGCCAATCGGACCGGGGGGTGAATGAGCAGTTCTTC.

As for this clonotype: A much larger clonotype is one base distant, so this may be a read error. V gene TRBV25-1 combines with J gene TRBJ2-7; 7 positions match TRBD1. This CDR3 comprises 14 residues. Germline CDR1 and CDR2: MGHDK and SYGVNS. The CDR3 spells CTSSEAGGPYEQYF. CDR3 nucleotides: TGTACCAGCAGTGAGGCAGGGGGTCCCTACGAGCAGTACTTC.

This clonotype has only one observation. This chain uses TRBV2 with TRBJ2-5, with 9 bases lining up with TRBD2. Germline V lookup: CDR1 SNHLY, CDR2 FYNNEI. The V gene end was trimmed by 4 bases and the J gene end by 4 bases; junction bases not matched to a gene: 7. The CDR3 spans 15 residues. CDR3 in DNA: TGTGCCAGCAGTGCTAATAGCGGGGGCGTAGAGACCCAGTACTTC. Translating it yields CASSANSGGVETQYF.

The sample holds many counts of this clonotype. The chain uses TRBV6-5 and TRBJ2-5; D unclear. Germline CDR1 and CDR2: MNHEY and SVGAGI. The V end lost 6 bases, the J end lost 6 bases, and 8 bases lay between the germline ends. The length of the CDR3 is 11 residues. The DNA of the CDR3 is TGTGCCAGCAGATCCTTTAAGACCCAGTACTTC. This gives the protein CASRSFKTQYF.

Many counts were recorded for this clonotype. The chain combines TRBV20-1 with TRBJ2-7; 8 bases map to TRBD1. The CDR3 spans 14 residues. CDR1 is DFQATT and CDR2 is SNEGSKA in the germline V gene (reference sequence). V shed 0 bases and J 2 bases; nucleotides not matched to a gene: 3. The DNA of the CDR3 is TGCAGTGCTAGAGATAGGACAGGGCCCTACGAGCAGTACTTC. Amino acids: CSARDRTGPYEQYF.

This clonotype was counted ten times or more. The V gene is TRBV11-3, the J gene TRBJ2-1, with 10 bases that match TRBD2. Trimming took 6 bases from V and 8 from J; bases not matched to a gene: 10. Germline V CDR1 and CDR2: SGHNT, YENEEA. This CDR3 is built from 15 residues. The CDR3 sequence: CASSSRGTSGDEQFF. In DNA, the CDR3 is TGTGCCAGCAGTTCCCGCGGTACTAGCGGGGATGAGCAGTTCTTC.

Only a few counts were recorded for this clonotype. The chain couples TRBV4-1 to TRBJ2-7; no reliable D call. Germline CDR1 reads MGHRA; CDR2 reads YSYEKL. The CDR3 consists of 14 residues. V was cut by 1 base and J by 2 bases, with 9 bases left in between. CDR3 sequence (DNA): TGCGCCAGCAGCCAAGTTTACAGAGCCTACGAGCAGTACTTC. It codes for CASSQVYRAYEQYF.

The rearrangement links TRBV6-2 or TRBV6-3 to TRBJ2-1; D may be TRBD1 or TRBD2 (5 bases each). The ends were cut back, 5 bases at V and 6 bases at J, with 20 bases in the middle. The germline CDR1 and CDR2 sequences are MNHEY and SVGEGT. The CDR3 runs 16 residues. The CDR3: CASSPQPGKGPNEQFF. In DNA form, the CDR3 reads TGTGCCAGCAGTCCCCAGCCGGGGAAGGGGCCCAATGAGCAGTTCTTC.

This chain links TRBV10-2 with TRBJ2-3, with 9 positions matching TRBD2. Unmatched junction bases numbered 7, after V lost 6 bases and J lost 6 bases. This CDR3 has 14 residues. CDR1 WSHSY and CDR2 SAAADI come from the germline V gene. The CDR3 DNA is TGCGCCAGCAGCCTAGCGGGGCCGCAGGATACGCAGTATTTT. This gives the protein CASSLAGPQDTQYF.

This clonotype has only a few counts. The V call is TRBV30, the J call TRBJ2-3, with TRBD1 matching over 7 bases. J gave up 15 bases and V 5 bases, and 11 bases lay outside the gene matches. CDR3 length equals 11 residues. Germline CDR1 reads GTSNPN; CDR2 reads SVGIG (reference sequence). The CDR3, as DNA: TGTGCCTGGGGTGGGGGCAGGGGGAAATATTTT. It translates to CAWGGGRGKYF.

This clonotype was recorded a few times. CDR3 nucleotide sequence: TGTGCCAGCAGCCAAGATGCAGGGTCGGTTCAGCCCCAGCATTTT. Protein: CASSQDAGSVQPQHF. The gene calls are TRBV4-2 and TRBJ1-5; tentatively, D is TRBD1 (5 bases). Germline CDR1 reads LGHNA; CDR2 reads YNFKEQ. The V and J ends lost 0 bases and 6 bases respectively, with 12 bases between them. The CDR3 is 15 amino acids.

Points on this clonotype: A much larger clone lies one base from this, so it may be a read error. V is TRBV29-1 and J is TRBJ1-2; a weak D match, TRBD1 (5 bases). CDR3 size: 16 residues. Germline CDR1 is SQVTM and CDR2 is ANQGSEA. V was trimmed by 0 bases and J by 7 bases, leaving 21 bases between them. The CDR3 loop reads CSVEDLGRQGWGGYTF. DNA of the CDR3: TGCAGCGTTGAAGACTTGGGTCGCCAGGGATGGGGTGGCTACACCTTC.

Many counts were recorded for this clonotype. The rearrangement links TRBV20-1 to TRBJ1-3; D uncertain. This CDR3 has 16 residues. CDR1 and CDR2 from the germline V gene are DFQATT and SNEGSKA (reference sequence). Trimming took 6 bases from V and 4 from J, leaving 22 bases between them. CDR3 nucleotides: TGCAGTGCCAACGATCCGCAGGATGCCCTAGGAAACACCATATATTTT. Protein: CSANDPQDALGNTIYF.

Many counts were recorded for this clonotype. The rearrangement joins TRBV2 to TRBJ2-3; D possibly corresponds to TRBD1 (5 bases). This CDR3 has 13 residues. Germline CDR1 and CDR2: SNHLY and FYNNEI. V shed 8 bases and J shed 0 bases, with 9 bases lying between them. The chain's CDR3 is CASPTASTDTQYF. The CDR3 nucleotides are TGTGCCAGCCCGACAGCCAGCACAGATACGCAGTATTTT.

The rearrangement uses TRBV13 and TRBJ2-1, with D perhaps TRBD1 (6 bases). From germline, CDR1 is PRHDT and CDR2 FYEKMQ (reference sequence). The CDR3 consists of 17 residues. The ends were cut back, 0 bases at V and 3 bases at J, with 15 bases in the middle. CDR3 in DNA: TGTGCCAGCAGCTTAGGCCGGCGGCAGGGGATCTACAATGAGCAGTTCTTC. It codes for CASSLGRRQGIYNEQFF.

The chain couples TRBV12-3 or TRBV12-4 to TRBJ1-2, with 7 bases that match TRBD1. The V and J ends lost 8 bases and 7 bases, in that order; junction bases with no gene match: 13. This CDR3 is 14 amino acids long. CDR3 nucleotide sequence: TGTGCCAGCGGCGGGCAGGGGGGAGTTCGTGGCTACACCTTC. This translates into CASGGQGGVRGYTF.

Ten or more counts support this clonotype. The DNA of the CDR3 is TGTGCCAGCAGCTTAGTGGACAGGCTGGGAGCTTTCTTT. Protein product: CASSLVDRLGAFF. The chain couples TRBV7-9 to TRBJ1-1; TRBD1 matches 7 bases. The CDR3 has 13 residues. V lost 1 base and J lost 10; bases outside the gene matches: 6. Germline lookup yields CDR1 SEHNR and CDR2 FQNEAQ (reference sequence).

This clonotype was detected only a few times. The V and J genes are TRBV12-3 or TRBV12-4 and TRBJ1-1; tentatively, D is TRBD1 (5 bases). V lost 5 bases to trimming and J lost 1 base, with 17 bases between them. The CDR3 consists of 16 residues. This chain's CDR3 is CASSEKGKGTNTEAFF. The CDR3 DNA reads TGTGCCAGCAGTGAGAAGGGGAAGGGCACGAACACTGAAGCTTTCTTT.

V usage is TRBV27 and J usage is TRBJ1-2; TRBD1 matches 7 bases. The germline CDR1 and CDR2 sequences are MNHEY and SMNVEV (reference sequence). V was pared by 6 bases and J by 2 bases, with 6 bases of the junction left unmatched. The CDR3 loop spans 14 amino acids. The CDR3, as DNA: TGTGCCAGCAGGCCGACAGGGATAAACTATGGCTACACCTTC. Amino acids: CASRPTGINYGYTF.

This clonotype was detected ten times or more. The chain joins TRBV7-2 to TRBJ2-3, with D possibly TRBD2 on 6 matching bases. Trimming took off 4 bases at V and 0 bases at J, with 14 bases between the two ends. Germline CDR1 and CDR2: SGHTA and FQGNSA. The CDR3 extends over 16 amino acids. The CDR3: CASSWDSTRSTDTQYF. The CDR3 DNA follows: TGTGCCAGCAGCTGGGACTCTACTCGGAGCACAGATACGCAGTATTTT. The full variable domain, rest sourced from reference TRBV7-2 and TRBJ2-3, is GAGVSQSPSNKVTEKGKDVELRCDPISGHTALYWYRQSLGQGLEFLIYFQGNSAPDKSGLPSDRFSAERTGGSVSTLTIQRTQQEDSAVYLCASSWDSTRSTDTQYFGPGTRLTVL.

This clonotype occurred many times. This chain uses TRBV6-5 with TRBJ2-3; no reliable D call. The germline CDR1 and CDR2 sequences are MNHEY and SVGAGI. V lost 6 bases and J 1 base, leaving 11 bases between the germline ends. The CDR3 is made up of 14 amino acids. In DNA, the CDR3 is TGTGCCAGCAGACCCACCGCGGGCACAGATACGCAGTATTTT. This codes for CASRPTAGTDTQYF.